These T cell receptor beta chains were read from a single sample in a study of blood T cell repertoires in COVID-19. Profiled with immunoSEQ multiplex PCR; TCRdb holds only in-frame clones, not every one. This table holds 250,000 to 400,000 clones, approximately 90% found once. The sequencing sample was made of peripheral blood. Receptors were obtained from a woman in her thirties with COVID-19, enrolled during active disease. The CDR3 runs from the conserved cysteine through the conserved F or W. A D gene is named only where the DNA matches it firmly. Where a row states a size, it is once, few, many or the class of an expanded clone; other rows omit it.

clone_size d_call j_call v_call cdr3_aa cdr3_nt
. . TRBJ2-5 TRBV7-9 CASSIQQGSQETQYF TGTGCCAGCAGCATACAACAGGGTTCCCAAGAGACCCAGTACTTC
. . TRBJ1-2 TRBV5-5 CASSLGGIVKGYTF TGTGCCAGCAGCTTGGGCGGCATCGTTAAAGGCTACACCTTC
. TRBD2 TRBJ2-1 TRBV6-5 CASSYSRISGGPRVF TGTGCCAGCAGTTACTCGCGGATTAGCGGGGGCCCTAGGGTCTTC
. TRBD1 TRBJ1-2 TRBV27 CASSLSNPQGENGYTF TGTGCCAGCAGTTTATCGAACCCCCAGGGGGAGAATGGCTACACCTTC
. . TRBJ1-5 TRBV20-1 CSASFQRSQPQHF TGCAGTGCTAGTTTCCAGAGGTCTCAGCCCCAGCATTTT
. TRBD2 TRBJ2-2 TRBV6-5 CASRTSGGPGELFF TGTGCCAGCAGAACTAGCGGGGGGCCCGGGGAGCTGTTTTTT
. TRBD1 TRBJ1-1 TRBV5-1 CASRLGQGGTEAFF TGCGCCAGCAGGCTCGGACAGGGCGGCACTGAAGCTTTCTTT
. . TRBJ1-4 TRBV11-2 CASSLHQGKGEKLFF TGTGCCAGCAGCTTACACCAGGGTAAAGGTGAAAAACTGTTTTTT
. . TRBJ1-5 TRBV5-8 CASSLGDRTNNQPQHF TGTGCCAGCAGCTTGGGTGACAGGACAAACAATCAGCCCCAGCATTTT
. TRBD1 TRBJ2-1 TRBV2 CASSTGGGNEQFF TGTGCCAGCAGCACAGGGGGTGGCAATGAGCAGTTCTTC
. . TRBJ1-2 TRBV9 CASSQNYGYTF TGTGCCAGCAGCCAAAACTATGGCTACACCTTC
. . TRBJ2-6 TRBV5-1 CASSLGSSGANVLTF TGCGCCAGCAGCTTGGGGAGCTCTGGGGCCAACGTCCTGACTTTC
. . TRBJ1-1 TRBV29-1 CSVDNGGSREAFF TGCAGCGTTGATAACGGGGGGAGCAGGGAAGCTTTCTTT
. TRBD1 TRBJ1-1 TRBV7-8 CASSFRDSLDTEAFF TGTGCCAGCAGCTTCAGGGACAGCTTAGACACTGAAGCTTTCTTT
. TRBD1 TRBJ2-6 TRBV5-1 CASSGGQSSGANVLTF TGCGCCAGCAGCGGGGGACAGTCTTCTGGGGCCAACGTCCTGACTTTC
once TRBD1 TRBJ2-3 TRBV7-2 CASNRGLIFTDTQYF TGTGCCAGTAACAGGGGGCTTATCTTCACAGATACGCAGTATTTT
once TRBD1 TRBJ2-1 TRBV27 CASSVTGGGINEQFF TGTGCCAGCAGTGTGACAGGGGGCGGGATTAATGAGCAGTTCTTC
. . TRBJ1-2 TRBV19 CASRAGFLSPTLGYTF TGTGCCAGTAGGGCAGGGTTTCTCTCCCCAACCTTGGGCTACACCTTC
. TRBD1 TRBJ1-1 TRBV6-5 CASSHPGQANTEAFF TGTGCCAGCAGTCACCCGGGACAGGCCAACACTGAAGCTTTCTTT
. . TRBJ1-2 TRBV6-5 CASSYSSSAYGYTF TGTGCCAGCAGTTACTCTAGCAGCGCCTATGGCTACACCTTC
. TRBD1 TRBJ1-5 TRBV7-9 CASSAGGWGQKNQPQHF TGTGCCAGCAGCGCTGGCGGGTGGGGACAGAAGAATCAGCCCCAGCATTTT
once TRBD1 TRBJ1-2 TRBV7-9 CASSSLERDSPTNYGYTF TGTGCCAGCAGCTCCTTGGAACGGGACAGCCCGACTAACTATGGCTACACCTTC
. . TRBJ2-3 TRBV24-1 CATSDPRTGGDTQYF TGTGCCACCAGTGATCCCCGGACTGGCGGAGATACGCAGTATTTT
. TRBD1 TRBJ1-5 TRBV18 CASSPMTGINQPQHF TGTGCCAGCTCACCAATGACAGGGATCAATCAGCCCCAGCATTTT
. TRBD2 TRBJ2-3 TRBV5-5 CASSLGQISGGAWLADTQYF TGTGCCAGCAGCTTGGGGCAAATTAGCGGGGGGGCCTGGTTGGCAGATACGCAGTATTTT
once TRBD1 TRBJ2-2 TRBV19 CASSPIGTVAGELFF TGTGCCAGTAGCCCTATCGGGACAGTAGCCGGGGAGCTGTTTTTT
once . TRBJ1-1 TRBV18 CASSPDRWGDTEAFF TGTGCCAGCTCACCAGATCGTTGGGGGGACACTGAAGCTTTCTTT
. . TRBJ2-7 TRBV9 CASSALTGFEQYF TGTGCCAGCAGTGCCCTCACAGGGTTCGAGCAGTACTTC
. TRBD2 TRBJ2-1 TRBV20-1 CSASSGVGNEQFF TGCAGTGCTAGTAGCGGGGTGGGAAATGAGCAGTTCTTC
. TRBD1 TRBJ2-5 TRBV29-1 CSVVGDSQETQYF TGCAGCGTTGTGGGGGACAGCCAAGAGACCCAGTACTTC
. . TRBJ2-1 TRBV9 CASSVDLRYEQFF TGTGCCAGCAGCGTAGATCTCCGGTATGAGCAGTTCTTC
. . TRBJ1-6 TRBV5-8 CASSLVRANSPLHF TGTGCCAGCAGCTTGGTCAGGGCCAATTCACCCCTCCACTTT
. . TRBJ2-7 TRBV2 CASTQIQGGEQYF TGTGCCAGCACTCAGATCCAGGGGGGTGAGCAGTACTTC
. . TRBJ1-4 TRBV6-1 CASSDLPHRVNEKLFF TGTGCCAGCAGTGATCTCCCGCACAGGGTGAACGAAAAACTGTTTTTT
. TRBD1 TRBJ1-5 TRBV5-6 CASSLRQGFADSNQPQHF TGTGCCAGCAGCTTGAGACAGGGGTTTGCGGATAGCAATCAGCCCCAGCATTTT
. . TRBJ2-2 TRBV27 CASSGLKNTGELFF TGTGCCAGCAGCGGACTAAAGAACACCGGGGAGCTGTTTTTT
. . TRBJ2-7 TRBV13 CASSLVGREQYF TGTGCCAGCAGCTTAGTGGGGAGGGAGCAGTACTTC
. TRBD2 TRBJ2-1 TRBV2 CASSRTSGILDEQFF TGTGCCAGCAGTCGGACTAGCGGGATTTTGGATGAGCAGTTCTTC
few . TRBJ1-1 TRBV9 CASSVRPRDTEAFF TGTGCCAGCAGCGTACGGCCCCGGGATACTGAAGCTTTCTTT
. TRBD1 TRBJ2-2 TRBV6-2/TRBV6-3 CASSYVGTVTGELFF TGTGCCAGCAGTTATGTGGGGACAGTTACCGGGGAGCTGTTTTTT